The rows below give T cell receptor beta chains drawn from one sample of a study of T cell changes during pregnancy in multiple sclerosis. Libraries were prepared by immunoSEQ multiplex PCR; TCRdb keeps only in-frame clonotypes and omits some of them. The sample consists of more than 15,000 clones, 70% to 90% of them appearing once. The sequences come from CD8+ T cells from peripheral blood mononuclear cells, collected after pregnancy. All receptors derive from a female donor in good health, enrolled as a control in a pregnancy study. Each CDR3 is given with its conserved first and last residue. The D gene is left open where the match is weak. Size tells how often a clone was seen (once, few, many) or the class of an expanded clone, and some rows leave it out.

J | V | D | size | DNA | CDR3
TRBJ2-7 | TRBV6-1 | - | - | TGTGCCAGCAGTGTTTTATACGAGCAGTACTTC | CASSVLYEQYF
TRBJ2-1 | TRBV28 | TRBD2 | - | TGTGCCATTACTTCTAGCGGAGTCTACAATGAGCAGTTCTTC | CAITSSGVYNEQFF
TRBJ2-7 | TRBV7-9 | - | few | TGTGCCAGCAGCTTACCTAGCTCCTCCTACGAGCAGTACTTC | CASSLPSSSYEQYF
TRBJ1-5 | TRBV2 | - | - | TGTGCCAGCAGTCCCCGGGGTTATAGCAATCAGCCCCAGCATTTT | CASSPRGYSNQPQHF
TRBJ2-7 | TRBV6-5 | - | - | TGTGCCAGCAGTTACTCGAAAGCGTACGAGCAGTACTTC | CASSYSKAYEQYF
TRBJ1-4 | TRBV27 | - | once | TGTGCCAGCAGTTCCCAGGGGTACGCAAATGAAAAACTGTTTTTT | CASSSQGYANEKLFF
TRBJ2-2 | TRBV6-5 | - | - | TGTGCCAGCACCAACAGAGCGAACACCGGGGAGCTGTTTTTT | CASTNRANTGELFF
TRBJ1-1 | TRBV6-4 | TRBD1 | - | TGTGCCAGCAGCGCTTCGGAGACAGGGGGTACTGAAGCTTTCTTT | CASSASETGGTEAFF
TRBJ2-5 | TRBV19 | TRBD1 | - | TGTGCCAGTAGTTGGGGACAGGGGTGGGACCAAGAGACCCAGTACTTC | CASSWGQGWDQETQYF
TRBJ2-1 | TRBV4-2 | TRBD2 | - | TGTGCCAGCAGCCAAGCTTGGACTAGCGACTACAATGAGCAGTTCTTC | CASSQAWTSDYNEQFF
TRBJ2-2 | TRBV2 | TRBD2 | - | TGTGCCAGCAGTGTACAGTTAGCGGGAGGGACCGGGGAGCTGTTTTTT | CASSVQLAGGTGELFF
TRBJ2-5 | TRBV2 | TRBD1 | - | TGTGCCAGCAGGCAGGACAGGGGGACCCAAGAGACCCAGTACTTC | CASRQDRGTQETQYF
TRBJ2-7 | TRBV7-9 | TRBD2 | - | TGTGCCAGCAGCTTTGGCGGGAGGTACGAGCAGTACTTC | CASSFGGRYEQYF
TRBJ2-1 | TRBV5-1 | - | - | TGCGCCAGCAGCCCGGCTGGGGGGTTCAATGAGCAGTTCTTC | CASSPAGGFNEQFF
TRBJ2-2 | TRBV13 | TRBD1 | - | TGTGCCAGTACCGGACAGGTGGCCGGGGAGCTGTTTTTT | CASTGQVAGELFF
TRBJ1-3 | TRBV13 | - | - | TGTGCCAGCAGCTTGGGCACGGAGGTCGGCACCATATATTTT | CASSLGTEVGTIYF
TRBJ1-1 | TRBV28 | - | - | TGTGCCAGCAGTTTATACGGGAGTTACACTGAAGCTTTCTTT | CASSLYGSYTEAFF
TRBJ1-4 | TRBV13 | - | - | TGTGCCAGCAGACACCGGGGGGGGCTGGGGACTAATGAAAAACTGTTTTTT | CASRHRGGLGTNEKLFF
TRBJ2-1 | TRBV27 | TRBD1 | - | TGTGCCAGCAGTCCAAAATACCGGGACAGGGCTCAGTTCTTC | CASSPKYRDRAQFF
TRBJ2-7 | TRBV5-6 | TRBD1 | - | TGTGCCAGCAGATCACAGGGGGCATACGAGCAGTACTTC | CASRSQGAYEQYF
TRBJ2-1 | TRBV5-6 | - | once | TGTGCCAGCAGCTTCTTTAGCAGCAATGAGCAGTTCTTC | CASSFFSSNEQFF
TRBJ2-7 | TRBV4-1 | - | - | TGCGCCAGCAGCGACCCCAGGGCCTACGAGCAGTACTTC | CASSDPRAYEQYF
TRBJ1-5 | TRBV13 | TRBD1 | - | TGTGCCAGCAGCAAGGGGGCAAGCAATCAGCCCCAGCATTTT | CASSKGASNQPQHF
TRBJ1-5 | TRBV19 | - | - | TGTGCCAGTAGTATAGATCATGCGGGAGGAGGGTTAGATCAGCCCCAGCATTTT | CASSIDHAGGGLDQPQHF
TRBJ2-7 | TRBV13 | TRBD2 | - | TGTGCCAGCAGCCGGGTGGGCGGGAGGGGGAACGAGCAGTACTTC | CASSRVGGRGNEQYF
TRBJ1-5 | TRBV28 | - | - | TGTGCCAGCAGTTTTTCGGGATTAAATCAGCCCCAGCATTTT | CASSFSGLNQPQHF
TRBJ1-2 | TRBV19 | - | - | TGTGCCAGTAGTATAGATCGCGGGCGGTACTATGGCTACACCTTC | CASSIDRGRYYGYTF
TRBJ2-7 | TRBV2 | TRBD1 | - | TGTGCCAGCGGGGACAGTTACGAGCAGTACTTC | CASGDSYEQYF
TRBJ1-1 | TRBV6-4 | - | - | TGTGCCAGCAGTGACTCGACAGAGAACACTGAAGCTTTCTTT | CASSDSTENTEAFF
TRBJ2-1 | TRBV28 | - | - | TGTGCCAGCAGTTGGCCCGTCAATGAGCAGTTCTTC | CASSWPVNEQFF
TRBJ2-2 | TRBV4-1 | - | - | TGCGCCAGCAGCCAAGCATCACAGTTGAACACCGGGGAGCTGTTTTTT | CASSQASQLNTGELFF
TRBJ1-4 | TRBV6-6 | - | - | TGTGCCAGCAGTTGGCAGACAACTAATGAAAAACTGTTTTTT | CASSWQTTNEKLFF
TRBJ2-2 | TRBV25-1 | - | - | TGTGCCAGCAGTGACCGCGGGTCGAACACCGGGGAGCTGTTTTTT | CASSDRGSNTGELFF
TRBJ2-2 | TRBV4-1 | TRBD2 | - | TGCGCCAGCAGCCAACTGGGACTATCGAACACCGGGGAGCTGTTTTTT | CASSQLGLSNTGELFF
TRBJ2-5 | TRBV7-2 | TRBD2 | - | TGTGCCAGCAGCTCCTTCCGGTACGGGAGGGAAGAGACCCAGTACTTC | CASSSFRYGREETQYF
TRBJ1-2 | TRBV2 | - | - | TGTGCCAGCAGAGGGGGAGCTGGCTACACCTTC | CASRGGAGYTF
TRBJ2-1 | TRBV6-5 | - | few | TGTGCCAGCGGGGGCCATGAGCAGTTCTTC | CASGGHEQFF
TRBJ1-6 | TRBV28 | - | - | TGTGCCAGCAGTTCTTTGGGGGGTAAGGTCTCCCTCCACTTT | CASSSLGGKVSLHF
TRBJ1-1 | TRBV7-9 | - | - | TGTGCCAGCAGCTATCTCCCGGGACTTAATACCGGGATGAACACTGAAGCTTTCTTT | CASSYLPGLNTGMNTEAFF
TRBJ2-7 | TRBV6-4 | - | - | TGTGCCAGCAGTGACTCGGCAGGGTCCCACGAGCAGTACTTC | CASSDSAGSHEQYF
TRBJ2-3 | TRBV27 | - | - | TGTGCCAGCAGTCTCTCGACAGACACGCAGTATTTT | CASSLSTDTQYF
TRBJ1-1 | TRBV29-1 | - | few | TGCAGCGTTGCAAACACTGAAGCTTTCTTT | CSVANTEAFF
TRBJ2-1 | TRBV6-4 | TRBD2 | - | TGTGCCAGCAGTGGTAGCGGGGGAGGGGATGAGCAGTTCTTC | CASSGSGGGDEQFF
TRBJ2-3 | TRBV19 | - | - | TGTGCCAGTAGTTCGATAAGCCTAGATACGCAGTATTTT | CASSSISLDTQYF
TRBJ2-7 | TRBV27 | TRBD1 | - | TGTGCCAGCAGTTACAGGGGGCCCCCCGTTTCCTACGAGCAGTACTTC | CASSYRGPPVSYEQYF
TRBJ2-7 | TRBV5-8 | TRBD1 | - | TGTGCCAGCAGCCCTGACAGGGCCATTTCCTACGAGCAGTACTTC | CASSPDRAISYEQYF
TRBJ2-5 | TRBV19 | - | - | TGTGCCAGTAGTGGCGGACAGATTGTGGAGACCCAGTACTTC | CASSGGQIVETQYF
TRBJ1-2 | TRBV7-2 | TRBD1 | - | TGTGCCAGCAGCCCGACAGGGGACTATGGCTACACCTTC | CASSPTGDYGYTF
TRBJ2-1 | TRBV7-6 | - | - | TGTGCCAGCAGGCGATCAAGCGGGCTTAACAATGAGCAGTTCTTC | CASRRSSGLNNEQFF
TRBJ1-4 | TRBV6-1 | - | - | TGTGCCAGCAGTGAAATCTCGGGCAGGGGATATGAAAAACTGTTTTTT | CASSEISGRGYEKLFF
TRBJ2-5 | TRBV5-1 | - | - | TGCGCCAGCAGCTGGACACCTCAAGAGACCCAGTACTTC | CASSWTPQETQYF
TRBJ2-7 | TRBV27 | - | - | TGTGCCAGCAGTTTCCAGGGTGGGTACGAGCAGTACTTC | CASSFQGGYEQYF
TRBJ2-1 | TRBV7-6 | - | - | TGTGCCAGCAGCCCGGCCGGGGGAAATGAGCAGTTCTTC | CASSPAGGNEQFF
TRBJ2-7 | TRBV9 | TRBD2 | - | TGTGCCAGCAGCGCCGGGACTAGCGGCTACGAGCAGTACTTC | CASSAGTSGYEQYF
TRBJ2-1 | TRBV7-6 | - | - | TGTGCCAGCAGCCGACACGAGAGCTCCTACAATGAGCAGTTCTTC | CASSRHESSYNEQFF
TRBJ2-5 | TRBV2 | - | - | TGTGCCACATCCGTGCCTAACCAAGAGACCCAGTACTTC | CATSVPNQETQYF
TRBJ2-2 | TRBV19 | TRBD2 | few | TGTGCCAGTAACAGCGGGGATATCGGGGAGCTGTTTTTT | CASNSGDIGELFF
TRBJ2-7 | TRBV5-8 | - | - | TGTGCCAGCAGTTTCGGGGTTACCTCCTACGAGCAGTACTTC | CASSFGVTSYEQYF
TRBJ2-2 | TRBV7-9 | - | - | TGTGCCAGCAGCCCCCGGCCAGCAGGCGGGGAGCTGTTTTTT | CASSPRPAGGELFF
TRBJ2-7 | TRBV28 | TRBD1 | - | TGTGCCAGCAGGCGACAGGGAGACTCCTACGAGCAGTACTTC | CASRRQGDSYEQYF